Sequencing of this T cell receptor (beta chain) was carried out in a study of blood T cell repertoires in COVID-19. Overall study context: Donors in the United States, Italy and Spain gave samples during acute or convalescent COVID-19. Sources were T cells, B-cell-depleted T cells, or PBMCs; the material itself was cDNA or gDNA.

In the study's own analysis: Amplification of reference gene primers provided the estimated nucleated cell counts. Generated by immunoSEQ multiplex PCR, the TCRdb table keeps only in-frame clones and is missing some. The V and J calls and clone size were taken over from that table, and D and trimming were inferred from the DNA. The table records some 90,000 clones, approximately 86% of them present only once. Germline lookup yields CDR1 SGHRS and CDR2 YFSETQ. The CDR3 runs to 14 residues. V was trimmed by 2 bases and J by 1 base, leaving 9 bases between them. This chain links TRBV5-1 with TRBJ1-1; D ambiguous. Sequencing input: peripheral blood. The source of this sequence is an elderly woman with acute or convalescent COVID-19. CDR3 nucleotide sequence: TGCGCCAGCAGCTTCGGAGGGTCGAACACTGAAGCTTTCTTT. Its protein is CASSFGGSNTEAFF.